This entry lists 28 T cell receptor beta chains sequenced from one sample in a study of blood T cells in healthy people across ages. A second PCR, run for about 7 to 11 cycles, used a sample-barcoded 5' primer plus a J-beta primer mix. Via MiXCR, TCRdb re-called the 5' RACE reads, giving one row per CDR3 protein. The sample contains some 900,000 distinct CDR3 sequences, about 44% of which appear only once. Sequenced input: blood. The receptors were gathered from a young man in good health.

This clonotype appeared once. The junction departs from the called germline gene at one end, perhaps through a read error. DNA of the CDR3: TGTGCCAGCAGCCGCGCTAGCGGGGGGAAAAACAAGGAGCAGTTCTTC. It yields the protein CASSRASGGKNKEQFF. The rearrangement joins TRBV3-1 to TRBJ2-1; 11 nucleotides agree with TRBD2. Germline-derived CDR1 and CDR2 are LGHDT and YNNKEL (reference sequence). The CDR3 is 16 residues long.

V is TRBV27 and J is TRBJ2-1; 13 positions agree with TRBD2. The germline CDR1 and CDR2 sequences are MNHEY and SMNVEV (reference sequence). The J segment lost 5 bases and the V segment lost 5 bases, leaving 6 bases of the junction unmatched. This CDR3 is built from 16 residues. CDR3 region: CASSRQLAGGDNEQFF. The CDR3 region has the DNA TGTGCCAGCAGTAGACAACTAGCGGGAGGGGACAATGAGCAGTTCTTC.

This sequence joins TRBV6-5 and TRBJ2-7; TRBD1 matches 10 bases. The CDR3 has 15 amino acids. Trimming cost V 0 bases and J 2 bases; bases outside gene matches: 1. Germline V gene lookup returns CDR1 MNHEY and CDR2 SVGAGI. CDR3 in amino acids: CASSYSDRGPYEQYF. Written as DNA, the CDR3 is TGTGCCAGCAGTTACTCCGACAGGGGGCCCTACGAGCAGTACTTC.

This clonotype was observed a handful of times. This chain links TRBV28 with TRBJ1-2, with D possibly matching TRBD1 (6 bases). Germline V lookup: CDR1 MDHEN, CDR2 SYDVKM. The length of the CDR3 is 13 residues. Trimming left V 5 bases short and J 3 bases short, with 10 bases between. The CDR3 is CASSPQGHYGYTF. DNA of the CDR3: TGTGCCAGCAGTCCGCAGGGGCACTATGGCTACACCTTC.

The chain uses TRBV5-1 and TRBJ2-3, with TRBD2 matching over 7 bases. Germline V gene sequence: CDR1 SGHRS, CDR2 YFSETQ. V was pared by 3 bases and J by 5 bases, with 9 bases of the junction left unmatched. The CDR3 extends over 15 amino acids. The CDR3 DNA sequence: TGCGCCAGCAGCTCCGGAACTAGCGTCGGAGATACGCAGTATTTT. This translates into CASSSGTSVGDTQYF.

The rearrangement links TRBV4-3 to TRBJ1-2; perhaps TRBD1 as D (6 bases). CDR1 and CDR2 (germline): LGHNA, YSLEER. The V end lost 3 bases, the J end lost 5 bases, and 16 bases lay between the germline ends. The CDR3 loop spans 15 amino acids. CDR3 DNA: TGCGCCAGCAGCCATAAAAGGACAGATCTTTATGGCTACACCTTC. Amino acid sequence: CASSHKRTDLYGYTF.

This clonotype was recorded a few times. The J gene is TRBJ2-1, the V gene TRBV24-1; 12 bases match TRBD2. V gave up 7 bases and J gave up 6 bases; unmatched junction bases: 6. CDR1 and CDR2 (germline): KGHDR, SFDVKD. The CDR3 runs 15 residues. The CDR3, as DNA: TGTGCCACCAGCCCGCTAGCGGGGGGGCCCAATGAGCAGTTCTTC. Its translation is CATSPLAGGPNEQFF.

This clonotype was recorded a few times. The chain links TRBV25-1 to TRBJ2-5, with 9 bases fitting TRBD1. Germline loops: CDR1 MGHDK, CDR2 SYGVNS. J was trimmed by 0 bases and V by 4 bases; bases with no gene match: 15. The CDR3 covers 19 residues. DNA of the CDR3: TGTGCCAGCAGTGGAGGCCGGGACAGGGACCAAGAGTACCAAGAGACCCAGTACTTC. This codes for CASSGGRDRDQEYQETQYF.

The rearrangement uses TRBV5-1 and TRBJ1-1; 8 nucleotides agree with TRBD1. Germline V lookup: CDR1 SGHRS, CDR2 YFSETQ. The CDR3 sequence is 15 residues long. V gave up 4 bases and J gave up 1 base; unmatched junction bases: 6. The CDR3 sequence is CASSQLGQGNTEAFF. DNA for the CDR3: TGCGCCAGCAGCCAACTAGGACAGGGGAACACTGAAGCTTTCTTT.

The chain is built from TRBV12-3 or TRBV12-4 and TRBJ1-2; D possibly corresponds to TRBD1 (6 bases). This CDR3 region has 14 residues. Trimming cost V 7 bases and J 3 bases, with 15 bases left between them. The CDR3 loop reads CASTIGGADYGYTF. For the CDR3, the DNA is TGTGCCAGCACCATTGGGGGGGCGGACTATGGCTACACCTTC.

This clonotype has more than one count but fewer than ten. The chain employs TRBV12-3 or TRBV12-4 and TRBJ2-5; no clear D. CDR3 size: 11 residues. Trimming stripped 4 bases from V and 11 bases from J, with 11 bases between. This CDR3 reads CASSSGRLQYF. CDR3 in DNA: TGTGCCAGCAGTTCAGGACGCTTACAGTACTTC.

J is TRBJ2-3 and V is TRBV9; perhaps TRBD1 as D (6 bases). This CDR3 has 15 amino acids. CDR1 and CDR2 from the germline V gene are SGDLS and YYNGEE. V was cut by 0 bases and J by 4 bases, with 12 bases left in between. The CDR3 loop is CASSVAGAPADTQYF. CDR3 nucleotide sequence: TGTGCCAGCAGCGTAGCAGGGGCCCCGGCAGATACGCAGTATTTT.

V usage is TRBV20-1 and J usage is TRBJ2-2; D tentatively reads TRBD1 or TRBD2 (6 bases each). Germline values: CDR1 DFQATT, CDR2 SNEGSKA (reference sequence). CDR3 length equals 17 residues. Trimming removed 3 bases from V and 5 bases from J, with 22 bases in between. This chain's CDR3 is CSASMGAKGRNTGELFF. CDR3 coding DNA: TGCAGTGCTAGTATGGGGGCCAAGGGGAGGAATACCGGGGAGCTGTTTTTT.

The V call is TRBV7-9, the J call TRBJ1-4, with D possibly matching TRBD1 (6 bases). Germline-derived CDR1 and CDR2 are SEHNR and FQNEAQ (reference sequence). This CDR3 region has 15 residues. Trimming shortened V by 4 bases and J by 3 bases, and 12 bases separated the two germline ends. CDR3 residues: CASSSNRAANEKLFF. The CDR3 region has the DNA TGTGCCAGCAGCTCCAACAGGGCGGCTAATGAAAAACTGTTTTTT.

The chain links TRBV20-1 to TRBJ1-6, with TRBD1 identical over 11 bases. Germline trimming cut 2 bases from V and 1 base from J; bases unmatched to any gene: 7. There are 18 residues in the CDR3. Per germline, CDR1 DFQATT and CDR2 SNEGSKA (reference sequence). The CDR3: CSARWGQGVVSYNSPLHF. CDR3 coding DNA: TGCAGTGCTAGATGGGGACAGGGGGTTGTGTCCTATAATTCACCCCTCCACTTT.

This chain uses TRBV7-9 with TRBJ2-7; maybe TRBD1 (5 bases). The ends were cut back, 2 bases at V and 3 bases at J, with 14 bases in the middle. The CDR3 spans 15 residues. Germline lookup yields CDR1 SEHNR and CDR2 FQNEAQ (reference sequence). CDR3 sequence reads: CASSLSQGPIYEQYF. For the CDR3, the DNA is TGTGCCAGCAGCTTATCTCAGGGTCCTATCTACGAGCAGTACTTC.

This chain uses TRBV29-1 with TRBJ2-5; D gene ambiguous. Trimming removed 2 bases at V and 0 bases at J, with 4 bases between. Germline V gene sequence: CDR1 SQVTM, CDR2 ANQGSEA. The CDR3 is made up of 12 amino acids. The CDR3 nucleotides read TGCAGCGTTGAATGGGACCAAGAGACCCAGTACTTC. The encoded protein is CSVEWDQETQYF.

The chain combines TRBV29-1 with TRBJ1-2; D remains ambiguous. The CDR3 is 13 amino acids. The germline V and J ends were trimmed by 5 bases and 2 bases, with 12 bases remaining between them. The germline gives CDR1 SQVTM, CDR2 ANQGSEA. CDR3 nucleotides: TGCAGCGTTTCCGGGGTTGTAAACTATGGCTACACCTTC. It specifies CSVSGVVNYGYTF.

The chain joins TRBV21-1 to TRBJ1-2. TRBV21-1 is annotated as a pseudogene. The CDR3 covers 14 residues. CDR3 DNA: TGTGCCAGCAGGGTGGAGCTAGCTAACTATGGCTACACCTTC. It codes for CASRVELANYGYTF.

This clonotype has only a few counts. This sequence joins TRBV4-1 and TRBJ2-5; D is undetermined. This CDR3 region has 18 residues. Germline CDR1 and CDR2: MGHRA and YSYEKL. Trimming shortened V by 3 bases and J by 2 bases, and 22 bases separated the two germline ends. This CDR3 reads CASSHLSGWKAEQETQYF. As DNA, the CDR3 is TGCGCCAGCAGCCACCTATCGGGCTGGAAGGCGGAACAAGAGACCCAGTACTTC.

As DNA, the CDR3 is TGTGCCAGCAGCTCCGCAGGGGCCTCCTACGAGCAGTACTTC. As protein: CASSSAGASYEQYF. V and J are TRBV7-2 and TRBJ2-7; D perhaps matches TRBD1 (6 bases). V gave up 4 bases and J gave up 0 bases, with 10 bases separating them. This CDR3 spans 14 amino acids. Germline CDR1 is SGHTA and CDR2 is FQGNSA.

This chain uses TRBV5-5 with TRBJ2-4, with TRBD1 as a possible D gene (6 bases). The tail of the sequence fits TRBJ2-7 better, so the J call may be wrong. The CDR3 extends over 14 amino acids. Per the germline V gene, CDR1 is SGHKS and CDR2 is YYEKEE (reference sequence). The CDR3 nucleotides read TGTGCCAGCAGCCCACCCAACAGGGACCACGAGCAGTACTTC. Protein product: CASSPPNRDHEQYF.

The V gene is TRBV28, the J gene TRBJ2-1; perhaps TRBD2 as D (6 bases). Trimming removed 7 bases from V and 0 bases from J, with 13 bases in between. Germline values: CDR1 MDHEN, CDR2 SYDVKM. The length of the CDR3 is 15 residues. CDR3 nucleotides: TGTGCCAGCATGGGACTCCCGAGCTCCTACAATGAGCAGTTCTTC. Translation: CASMGLPSSYNEQFF.

The chain couples TRBV24-1 to TRBJ1-1, with D uncertain. The V and J ends lost 3 bases and 2 bases respectively, with 6 bases between them. The CDR3 loop spans 13 amino acids. The germline CDR1 and CDR2 sequences are KGHDR and SFDVKD. CDR3 in amino acids: CATSDRVNTEAFF. The CDR3, as DNA: TGTGCCACCAGTGATAGGGTAAACACTGAAGCTTTCTTT.

The rearrangement uses TRBV6-5 and TRBJ2-5; D not resolved. Trimming stripped 0 bases from V and 4 bases from J, with 9 bases between. This CDR3 is 14 amino acids long. Germline CDR1 reads MNHEY; CDR2 reads SVGAGI. The CDR3: CASSYSIARETQYF. DNA for the CDR3: TGTGCCAGCAGTTACTCGATTGCTAGAGAGACCCAGTACTTC.

The chain uses TRBV2 and TRBJ1-1, with TRBD1 matching 10 bases. The CDR3 consists of 15 residues. Germline loops: CDR1 SNHLY, CDR2 FYNNEI. Trimming at V came to 6 bases and at J to 1 base, leaving 5 bases not matched to a gene. CDR3 sequence (DNA): TGTGCCAGCAGGGGACAGGGGCGGGGGAACACTGAAGCTTTCTTT. It specifies CASRGQGRGNTEAFF.

CDR3 sequence: CASTGQGVGSPLHF. The CDR3 DNA reads as TGTGCCAGCACCGGACAGGGGGTGGGATCACCCCTCCACTTT. The V call is TRBV2, the J call TRBJ1-6; 10 bases agree with TRBD1. With 7 bases clipped from V and 10 bases from J, the junction kept 7 bases outside the gene matches. Germline V gene lookup returns CDR1 SNHLY and CDR2 FYNNEI. The CDR3 is made up of 14 amino acids.

The CDR3, as DNA: TGTGCCAGCAGCTTGAGAGAATACACCGAGACTAACACAGATACGCAGTATTTT. Its translation: CASSLREYTETNTDTQYF. V is TRBV7-2 and J is TRBJ2-3; maybe TRBD2 (5 bases). CDR3 length: 18 residues. V was clipped by 3 bases and J by 2 bases, with 21 bases between them. Germline CDR1 SGHTA, CDR2 FQGNSA.